This TCR beta chain was sequenced in a study of blood T cell repertoires in COVID-19. Study context: PBMCs, B-cell-depleted T cells, or T cells provided the cDNA or gDNA that made up the material.

In the authors' methods: Nucleated cell counts were estimated from reference gene primer amplification. Repertoires were generated with immunoSEQ multiplex PCR, while TCRdb's copy carries only in-frame clones and drops some. V and J calls and clone size are copied from that table; D and trimming were computed from the DNA. Counted here are under 200,000 clones, more than 65% occurring once; the ten biggest clones make up less than 20%. The CDR3 totals 16 residues. Germline CDR1 MNHEY, CDR2 SVGAGI. V shed 0 bases and J shed 0 bases, with 11 bases lying between them. Cohort placement rested on clinical history that participants reported themselves. Donors in Cohort 3 counted as recovered after two negative PCRs, clearance, or symptom resolution.

V gene TRBV6-5 combines with J gene TRBJ1-1, with D maybe TRBD1 (6 bases). The receptor was isolated from a man aged 60 to 69 who had recovered from COVID-19. Source material: PBMCs or T cells enriched from blood (not recorded which). Here the CDR3 DNA reads TGTGCCAGCAGTTACTCGGCAGGGGAGATGAACACTGAAGCTTTCTTT. Its translation: CASSYSAGEMNTEAFF.